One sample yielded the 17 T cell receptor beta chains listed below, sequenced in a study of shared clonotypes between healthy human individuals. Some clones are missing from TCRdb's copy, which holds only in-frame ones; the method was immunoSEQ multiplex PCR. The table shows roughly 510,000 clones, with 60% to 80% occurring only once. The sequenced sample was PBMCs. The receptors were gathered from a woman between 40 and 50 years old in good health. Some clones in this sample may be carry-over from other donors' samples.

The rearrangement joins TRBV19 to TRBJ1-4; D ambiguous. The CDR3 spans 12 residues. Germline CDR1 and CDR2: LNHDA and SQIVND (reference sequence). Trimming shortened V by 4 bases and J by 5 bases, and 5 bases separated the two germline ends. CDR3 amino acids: CASSSRNEKLFF. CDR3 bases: TGTGCCAGTAGTAGTAGGAATGAAAAACTGTTTTTT. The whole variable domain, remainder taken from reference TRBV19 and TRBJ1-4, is DGGITQSPKYLFRKEGQNVTLSCEQNLNHDAMYWYRQDPGQGLRLIYYSQIVNDFQKGDIAEGYSVSREKKESFPLTVTSAQKNPTAFYLCASSSRNEKLFFGSGTQLSVL.

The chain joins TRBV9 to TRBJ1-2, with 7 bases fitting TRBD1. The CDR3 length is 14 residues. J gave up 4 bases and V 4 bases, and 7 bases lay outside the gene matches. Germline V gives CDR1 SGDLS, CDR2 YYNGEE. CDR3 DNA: TGTGCCAGCAGCCCACCAGGGGGAACCTATGGCTACACCTTC. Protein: CASSPPGGTYGYTF.

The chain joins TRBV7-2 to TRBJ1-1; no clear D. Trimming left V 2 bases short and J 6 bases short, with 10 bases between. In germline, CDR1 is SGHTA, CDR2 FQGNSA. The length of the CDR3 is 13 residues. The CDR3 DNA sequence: TGTGCCAGCAGCTTACTCCCCAAGTCTGAAGCTTTCTTT. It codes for CASSLLPKSEAFF.

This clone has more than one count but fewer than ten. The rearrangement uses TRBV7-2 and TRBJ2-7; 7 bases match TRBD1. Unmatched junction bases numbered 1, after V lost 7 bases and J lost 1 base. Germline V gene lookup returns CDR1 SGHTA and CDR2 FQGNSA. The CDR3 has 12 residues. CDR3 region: CASKQGSYEQYF. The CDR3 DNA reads TGTGCCAGCAAACAGGGGTCCTACGAGCAGTACTTC. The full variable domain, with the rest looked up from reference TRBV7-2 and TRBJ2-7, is GAGVSQSPSNKVTEKGKDVELRCDPISGHTALYWYRQSLGQGLEFLIYFQGNSAPDKSGLPSDRFSAERTGGSVSTLTIQRTQQEDSAVYLCASKQGSYEQYFGPGTRLTVT.

Written as DNA, the CDR3 is TGTGCCAGTGGCGAGGGGGCAGGAGGAAACACCATATATTTT. Its translation: CASGEGAGGNTIYF. V is TRBV19 and J is TRBJ1-3; TRBD1 matches at 7 bases. The germline V gene encodes CDR1 LNHDA and CDR2 SQIVND (reference sequence). This CDR3 contains 14 residues. The junction had 8 bases not matched to a gene; V was cut back by 8 bases and J by 4 bases.

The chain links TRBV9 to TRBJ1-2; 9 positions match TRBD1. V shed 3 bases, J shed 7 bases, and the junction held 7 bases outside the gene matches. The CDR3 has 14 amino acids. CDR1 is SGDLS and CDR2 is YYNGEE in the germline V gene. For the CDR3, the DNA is TGTGCCAGCAGCGCGGGACAGGGTCTGGTTGGCTACACCTTC. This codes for CASSAGQGLVGYTF.

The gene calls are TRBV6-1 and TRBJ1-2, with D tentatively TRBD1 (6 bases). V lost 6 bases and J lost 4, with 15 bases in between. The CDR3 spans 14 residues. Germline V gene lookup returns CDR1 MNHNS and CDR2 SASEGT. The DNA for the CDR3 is TGTGCCAGCAGCCCCACACAGGGCGGCTATGGCTACACCTTC. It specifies CASSPTQGGYGYTF.

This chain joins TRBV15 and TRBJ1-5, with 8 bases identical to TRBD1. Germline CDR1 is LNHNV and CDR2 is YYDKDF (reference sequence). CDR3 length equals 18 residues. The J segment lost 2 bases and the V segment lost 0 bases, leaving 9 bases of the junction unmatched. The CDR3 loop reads CATSRDLQGGMRNQPQHF. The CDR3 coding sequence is TGTGCCACCAGCAGAGATCTACAGGGGGGTATGCGCAATCAGCCCCAGCATTTT.

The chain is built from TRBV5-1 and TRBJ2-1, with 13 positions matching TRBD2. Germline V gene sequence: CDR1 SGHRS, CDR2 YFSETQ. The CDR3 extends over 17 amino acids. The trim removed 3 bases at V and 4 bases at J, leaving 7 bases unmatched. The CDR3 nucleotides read TGCGCCAGCAGCTCTAGGACTAGCGGGAGTGGTTACAATGAGCAGTTCTTC. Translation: CASSSRTSGSGYNEQFF.

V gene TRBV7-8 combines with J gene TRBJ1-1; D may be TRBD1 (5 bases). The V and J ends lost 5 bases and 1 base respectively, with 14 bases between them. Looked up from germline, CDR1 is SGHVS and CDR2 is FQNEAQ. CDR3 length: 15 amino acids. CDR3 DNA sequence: TGTGCCAGCAGCCGTCTGGAGGGGACGAACACTGAAGCTTTCTTT. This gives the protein CASSRLEGTNTEAFF.

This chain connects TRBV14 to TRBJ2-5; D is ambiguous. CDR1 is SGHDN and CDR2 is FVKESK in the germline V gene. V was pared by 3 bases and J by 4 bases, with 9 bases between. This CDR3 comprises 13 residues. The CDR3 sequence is CASSQNFRETQYF. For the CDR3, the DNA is TGTGCCAGCAGCCAGAATTTTAGAGAGACCCAGTACTTC.

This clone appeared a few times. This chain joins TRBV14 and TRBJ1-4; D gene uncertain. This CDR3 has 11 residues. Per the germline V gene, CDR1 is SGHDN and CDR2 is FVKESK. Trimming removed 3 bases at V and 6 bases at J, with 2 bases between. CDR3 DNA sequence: TGTGCCAGCAGCCAGCATGAAAAACTGTTTTTT. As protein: CASSQHEKLFF.

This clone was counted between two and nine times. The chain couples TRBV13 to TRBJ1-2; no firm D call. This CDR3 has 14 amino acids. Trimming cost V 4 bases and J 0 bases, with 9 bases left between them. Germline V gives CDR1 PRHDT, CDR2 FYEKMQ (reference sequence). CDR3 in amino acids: CASSSDITNYGYTF. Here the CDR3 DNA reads TGTGCCAGCAGCTCAGACATAACTAACTATGGCTACACCTTC.

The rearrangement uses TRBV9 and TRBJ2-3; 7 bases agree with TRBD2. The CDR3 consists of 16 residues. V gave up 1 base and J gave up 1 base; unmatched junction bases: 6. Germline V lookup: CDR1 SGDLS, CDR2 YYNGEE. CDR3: CASSVRRTSGTDTQYF. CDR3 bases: TGTGCCAGCAGCGTAAGGAGAACTAGCGGCACAGATACGCAGTATTTT.

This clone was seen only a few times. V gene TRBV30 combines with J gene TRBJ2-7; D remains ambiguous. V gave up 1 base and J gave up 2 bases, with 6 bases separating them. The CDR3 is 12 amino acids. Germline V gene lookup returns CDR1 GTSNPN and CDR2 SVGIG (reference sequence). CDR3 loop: CAWSGGAYEQYF. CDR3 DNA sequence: TGTGCCTGGAGTGGAGGCGCCTACGAGCAGTACTTC.

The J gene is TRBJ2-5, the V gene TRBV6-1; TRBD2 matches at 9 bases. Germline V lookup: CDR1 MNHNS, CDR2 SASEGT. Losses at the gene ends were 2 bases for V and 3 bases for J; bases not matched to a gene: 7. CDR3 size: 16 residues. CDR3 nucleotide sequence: TGTGCCAGCAGTGAATCGGGCGGGAGGGCCGAAGAGACCCAGTACTTC. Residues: CASSESGGRAEETQYF.

The CDR3: CASSPGSGTFGSNQPQHF. The CDR3 bases are TGTGCCAGCTCACCAGGTTCAGGGACCTTTGGGTCCAATCAGCCCCAGCATTTT. The chain couples TRBV18 to TRBJ1-5; D is possibly TRBD1 (5 bases). Germline V gives CDR1 KGHSH, CDR2 LQKENI. The V and J ends lost 2 bases and 3 bases respectively, with 20 bases between them. This CDR3 has 18 residues. Filled out from reference TRBV18 and TRBJ1-5, the complete variable domain reads NAGVMQNPRHLVRRRGQEARLRCSPMKGHSHVYWYRQLPEEGLKFMVYLQKENIIDESGMPKERFSAEFPKEGPSILRIQQVVRGDSAAYFCASSPGSGTFGSNQPQHFGDGTRLSIL.